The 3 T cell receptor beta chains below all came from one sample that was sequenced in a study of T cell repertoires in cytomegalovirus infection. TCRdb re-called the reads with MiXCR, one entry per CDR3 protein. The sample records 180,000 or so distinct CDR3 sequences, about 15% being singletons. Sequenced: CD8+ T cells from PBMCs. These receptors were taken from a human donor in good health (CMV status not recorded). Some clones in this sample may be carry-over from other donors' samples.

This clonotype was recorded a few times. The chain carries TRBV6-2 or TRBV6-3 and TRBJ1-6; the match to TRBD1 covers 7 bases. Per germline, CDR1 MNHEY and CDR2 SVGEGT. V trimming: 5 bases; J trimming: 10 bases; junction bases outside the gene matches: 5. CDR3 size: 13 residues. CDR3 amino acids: CASSQQGNSPLHF. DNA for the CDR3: TGTGCCAGCAGTCAACAGGGGAACTCACCCCTCCACTTT.

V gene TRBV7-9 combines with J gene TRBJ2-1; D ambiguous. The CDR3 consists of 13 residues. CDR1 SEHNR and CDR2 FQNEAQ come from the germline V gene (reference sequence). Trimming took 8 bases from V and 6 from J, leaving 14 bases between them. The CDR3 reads CASVPVQGNEQFF. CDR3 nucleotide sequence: TGTGCCAGCGTTCCCGTCCAAGGCAATGAGCAGTTCTTC.

For the CDR3, the DNA is TGTGCCAGCAGTTTTAGGGACAGATACATTCAATCACCCCTCCACTTT. It specifies CASSFRDRYIQSPLHF. This chain uses TRBV12-3 or TRBV12-4 with TRBJ1-6; 7 bases agree with TRBD1. Trimming cost V 3 bases and J 10 bases; bases outside gene matches: 12. The CDR3 runs to 16 residues.